These 3 T cell receptor beta chains share one sample of origin, sequenced in a study of T cell responses to AZD1222 COVID-19 vaccine. Produced via immunoSEQ multiplex PCR; TCRdb's table is partial and in-frame only. The sample gives 160,000 or so clones, approximately 90% of which show up once; approximately 4.2% is in the top ten. Here the sequenced sample was peripheral blood, taken 28 days after the second dose of the MenACWY control vaccine. These receptors were collected from an adult who received the MenACWY meningococcal vaccine as a control.

This clone was counted once. The chain employs TRBV19 and TRBJ2-1; TRBD2 matches at 13 bases. The CDR3 sequence is 16 residues long. V dropped 2 bases and J dropped 6; count of bases not matched to a gene: 4. CDR1 and CDR2 from the germline V gene are LNHDA and SQIVND (reference sequence). CDR3 DNA sequence: TGTGCCAGTAGTATACGACTAGCGGGAGGCGCCAATGAGCAGTTCTTC. Translating it yields CASSIRLAGGANEQFF.

V gene TRBV10-2 combines with J gene TRBJ1-1, with 10 bases that match TRBD1. Germline CDR1 and CDR2: WSHSY and SAAADI. J was trimmed by 0 bases and V by 6 bases; bases with no gene match: 4. The CDR3 contains 15 residues. The CDR3 coding sequence is TGCGCCAGCAGGCCGGGACAGGGGATGAACACTGAAGCTTTCTTT. This codes for CASRPGQGMNTEAFF.

The J gene is TRBJ1-5, the V gene TRBV7-9, with D unresolved. V lost 1 base and J lost 6, with 10 bases in between. The CDR3 has 14 amino acids. Germline-derived CDR1 and CDR2 are SEHNR and FQNEAQ (reference sequence). The CDR3 spells CASSLGGRGQPQHF. CDR3 nucleotide sequence: TGTGCCAGCAGCTTAGGAGGGCGAGGTCAGCCCCAGCATTTT. Full variable domain (outside the CDR3, taken from reference TRBV7-9 and TRBJ1-5): DTGVSQNPRHKITKRGQNVTFRCDPISEHNRLYWYRQTLGQGPEFLTYFQNEAQLEKSRLLSDRFSAERPKGSFSTLEIQRTEQGDSAMYLCASSLGGRGQPQHFGDGTRLSIL.